The entry below describes one T cell receptor beta chain. The data were obtained in a study of blood T cell repertoires in COVID-19. Across the whole study: The origin of the acute and convalescent COVID-19 samples was the United States, Italy and Spain.

Assay: immunoSEQ multiplex PCR; the TCRdb copy retains only in-frame clones and omits some. The table shows some 220,000 clones, with 82% occurring only once. The origin of this receptor is a woman between 65 and 79 years old with COVID-19, enrolled during active disease. The sequenced sample was peripheral blood.

The CDR3 region has the DNA TGTGCCAGCACCCTAGCGGGAGGGCGCTACAATGAGCAGTTCTTC. Translation: CASTLAGGRYNEQFF. The chain is built from TRBV28 and TRBJ2-1, with 12 bases lining up with TRBD2. This CDR3 is 15 amino acids long. From germline, CDR1 is MDHEN and CDR2 SYDVKM. V lost 7 bases, J lost 3 bases, and 4 bases stayed unmatched.